What follows are 21 T cell receptor beta chains derived from one specimen sequenced in a study of blood T cell repertoires in COVID-19. Profiling relied on immunoSEQ multiplex PCR, and the TCRdb table lists in-frame clones only, not all of them. Among a few hundred thousand clones listed, 90% were seen once. The source material was PBMCs or T cells enriched from blood (not recorded which). These receptors were taken from a man between 18 and 35 years old who had recovered from COVID-19.

The chain couples TRBV7-3 to TRBJ1-2; D not certain. Germline V gene lookup returns CDR1 SGHTA and CDR2 FQGTGA. This CDR3 region has 13 residues. Trimming removed 3 bases from V and 7 bases from J, with 12 bases in between. The CDR3 reads CASSLEGRVGYTF. The CDR3 DNA reads TGTGCCAGCAGCTTGGAAGGGAGGGTTGGCTACACCTTC.

This chain joins TRBV2 and TRBJ1-1; D might be TRBD1 (5 bases). The germline V and J ends were trimmed by 7 bases and 3 bases, with 15 bases remaining between them. Germline CDR1 SNHLY, CDR2 FYNNEI. The CDR3 is 14 amino acids. CDR3 protein: CASTIRRGHTEAFF. The CDR3 DNA sequence: TGTGCCAGCACAATCAGGAGGGGTCACACTGAAGCTTTCTTT.

This CDR3 is CASSFQLANEQFF. DNA for the CDR3: TGTGCCAGCAGTTTTCAACTAGCCAATGAGCAGTTCTTC. The chain employs TRBV6-5 and TRBJ2-1, with D perhaps matching TRBD2 (6 bases). This CDR3 has 13 amino acids. Trimming pared 4 bases from V and 6 bases from J, leaving 10 bases between. The germline CDR1 and CDR2 sequences are MNHEY and SVGAGI.

V gene TRBV11-2 combines with J gene TRBJ2-2; perhaps TRBD1 as D (6 bases). V was pared by 3 bases and J by 5 bases, with 16 bases between. The length of the CDR3 is 16 residues. CDR1 is SGHAT, CDR2 FQNNGV, per germline. CDR3 sequence: CASSFRTGPTTGELFF. CDR3 nucleotide sequence: TGTGCCAGCAGCTTTCGAACAGGGCCTACGACCGGGGAGCTGTTTTTT.

The chain carries TRBV7-7 and TRBJ2-5; 8 bases are shared with TRBD2. The CDR3 sequence is 15 residues long. CDR1 and CDR2 from the germline V gene are SSHAT and FNYEAQ (reference sequence). Losses at the gene ends were 3 bases for V and 5 bases for J; bases not matched to a gene: 8. The CDR3 region has the DNA TGTGCCAGCAGCTTGGGACTAGGAGGAGGGGAGACCCAGTACTTC. Encoded protein: CASSLGLGGGETQYF.

V gene TRBV19 combines with J gene TRBJ1-5, with D tentatively TRBD1 (5 bases). CDR1 and CDR2 (germline): LNHDA, SQIVND (reference sequence). CDR3 size: 16 residues. V was pared by 7 bases and J by 0 bases, with 16 bases between. CDR3 nucleotide sequence: TGTGCCAGTATACCCCAGGGCAGTTCTAGCAATCAGCCCCAGCATTTT. It specifies CASIPQGSSSNQPQHF.

This chain connects TRBV5-4 to TRBJ2-3; 10 bases line up with TRBD2. Germline CDR1 and CDR2: SGHNT and YYREEE (reference sequence). After removal of 3 bases from V and 1 base from J, the junction contained 2 bases not matched to a gene. The CDR3 length is 15 residues. The CDR3 sequence: CASSSAGGGTDTQYF. The CDR3 nucleotides read TGTGCCAGCAGCTCAGCGGGAGGGGGCACAGATACGCAGTATTTT.

CDR3 coding DNA: TGTGCCAGCAGTCCTCTAGGACAGCTCTCCGAGACCCAGTACTTC. This encodes CASSPLGQLSETQYF. This chain joins TRBV28 and TRBJ2-5; a possible D gene is TRBD1 (6 bases). The CDR3 spans 15 residues. In germline, CDR1 is MDHEN, CDR2 SYDVKM. V lost 5 bases to trimming and J lost 5 bases, with 18 bases between them.

This clone has just one count. This rearrangement joins TRBV18 to TRBJ1-5, with 9 bases aligning to TRBD1. J gave up 4 bases and V 3 bases, and 4 bases lay outside the gene matches. Germline CDR1 and CDR2: KGHSH and LQKENI. The CDR3 has 15 amino acids. CDR3 residues: CASSPEGTGNQPQHF. CDR3 in DNA: TGTGCCAGCTCACCGGAAGGGACAGGGAATCAGCCCCAGCATTTT.

This clone appeared a few times. The chain joins TRBV19 to TRBJ2-1; 10 bases agree with TRBD2. CDR3 length: 13 amino acids. The germline V gene has CDR1 LNHDA and CDR2 SQIVND (reference sequence). V was clipped by 10 bases and J by 4 bases; unmatched bases: 4. This CDR3 reads CATSGSRYNEQFF. In DNA, the CDR3 is TGTGCCACTAGCGGGAGCCGTTACAATGAGCAGTTCTTC.

V usage is TRBV12-3 or TRBV12-4 and J usage is TRBJ2-7, with 7 bases aligning to TRBD1. Trimming at V came to 3 bases and at J to 6 bases, leaving 2 bases not matched to a gene. The CDR3 contains 12 residues. The CDR3 DNA reads TGTGCCAGCAGTTTTGAGGGGGCCGAGCAGTACTTC. Its translation is CASSFEGAEQYF.

The V call is TRBV20-1, the J call TRBJ1-5; unclear D gene. The CDR3 is 15 amino acids. Trimming left V 3 bases short and J 7 bases short, with 19 bases between. The germline V gene encodes CDR1 DFQATT and CDR2 SNEGSKA (reference sequence). CDR3 nucleotide sequence: TGCAGTGCTAGTTTTCGGGGTCTAGGCAGGCAGCCCCAGCATTTT. Its protein is CSASFRGLGRQPQHF.

The gene calls are TRBV28 and TRBJ2-7, with D perhaps TRBD2 (6 bases). This CDR3 contains 14 residues. Germline V lookup: CDR1 MDHEN, CDR2 SYDVKM. With 5 bases removed from V and 3 bases from J, the gap between germline ends came to 14 bases. The CDR3 region is CASSTISGLYEQYF. DNA of the CDR3: TGTGCCAGCAGTACTATTAGCGGCCTCTACGAGCAGTACTTC.

The gene calls are TRBV19 and TRBJ1-1; unclear D gene. The CDR3 totals 14 residues. Trimming shortened V by 6 bases and J by 2 bases, and 13 bases separated the two germline ends. Per the germline V gene, CDR1 is LNHDA and CDR2 is SQIVND (reference sequence). Written as DNA, the CDR3 is TGTGCCAGTAGGGAAGGACTGATTAACACTGAAGCTTTCTTT. Translation gives CASREGLINTEAFF.

The V call is TRBV6-5, the J call TRBJ1-5, with D hard to call. Germline loops: CDR1 MNHEY, CDR2 SVGAGI. With 4 bases removed from V and 3 bases from J, the gap between germline ends came to 16 bases. This CDR3 has 16 residues. The CDR3: CASSSPPIRLNQPQHF. CDR3 sequence (DNA): TGTGCCAGCAGTTCGCCACCCATCAGGCTCAATCAGCCCCAGCATTTT.

The gene calls are TRBV6-4 and TRBJ2-1, with 7 bases aligning to TRBD2. The length of the CDR3 is 14 residues. Germline CDR1 MRHNA, CDR2 SNTAGT. The ends lost 3 bases at V and 5 bases at J; junction bases unmatched: 4. As DNA, the CDR3 is TGTGCCAGCAGTGAGATAGCGGGCCACAATGAGCAGTTCTTC. It is translated as CASSEIAGHNEQFF.

This chain links TRBV18 with TRBJ2-1, with 7 nucleotides matching TRBD2. The CDR3 loop spans 14 amino acids. The germline gives CDR1 KGHSH, CDR2 LQKENI. V gave up 6 bases and J gave up 9 bases; unmatched junction bases: 11. The CDR3 spells CASSPRASGSEQFF. The DNA of the CDR3 is TGTGCCAGCTCTCCAAGAGCTAGCGGCAGTGAGCAGTTCTTC.

Here the CDR3 DNA reads TGTGCCATCAGTAAAGACAGGGCCTCCGGAGCTAACTATGGCTACACCTTC. This gives the protein CAISKDRASGANYGYTF. This chain links TRBV10-3 with TRBJ1-2, with 7 bases fitting TRBD1. The CDR3 covers 17 residues. CDR1 and CDR2 (germline): ENHRY, SYGVKD. Losses at the gene ends were 5 bases for V and 0 bases for J; bases not matched to a gene: 12.

The chain links TRBV19 to TRBJ2-7; TRBD1 aligns across 10 bases. With V trimmed by 7 bases and J by 2 bases, 5 bases remained unmatched. Germline CDR1 and CDR2: LNHDA and SQIVND (reference sequence). This CDR3 contains 14 residues. This CDR3 reads CASKAGTGAYEQYF. DNA of the CDR3: TGTGCCAGTAAGGCCGGGACAGGGGCCTACGAGCAGTACTTC.

The J gene is TRBJ1-6, the V gene TRBV27; perhaps TRBD1 as D (5 bases). Deletions cut 0 bases from V and 7 bases from J, with 10 bases between. Germline V gives CDR1 MNHEY, CDR2 SMNVEV (reference sequence). The CDR3 runs 15 residues. CDR3 DNA sequence: TGTGCCAGCAGTTTATCCAGGGTCCTCAATTCACCCCTCCACTTT. It codes for CASSLSRVLNSPLHF.

A few counts support this clone. The rearrangement links TRBV7-2 to TRBJ2-7, with D tentatively TRBD2 (6 bases). V lost 4 bases, J lost 2 bases, and 18 bases lay in between. Per germline, CDR1 SGHTA and CDR2 FQGNSA. The CDR3 is 16 residues long. This chain's CDR3 is CASSSTTGGATYEQYF. CDR3 bases: TGTGCCAGCAGCTCAACCACAGGAGGGGCGACCTACGAGCAGTACTTC. Complete variable domain (other parts from reference TRBV7-2 and TRBJ2-7): GAGVSQSPSNKVTEKGKDVELRCDPISGHTALYWYRQSLGQGLEFLIYFQGNSAPDKSGLPSDRFSAERTGGSVSTLTIQRTQQEDSAVYLCASSSTTGGATYEQYFGPGTRLTVT.